One and the same sample provided the 21 T cell receptor beta chains below, sequenced in a study of cytomegalovirus exposure and HLA in healthy donors. Both 60 Vbeta primers and 13 Jbeta primers went into the PCR. Measured with immunoSEQ multiplex PCR; TCRdb has only the in-frame clones, and not every one. The data show some 97,000 clones, about 77% seen once. The specimen sequenced was PBMCs. Receptors were obtained from a woman in her forties or fifties in good health and CMV-seropositive.

The V call is TRBV5-6, the J call TRBJ1-1, with TRBD1 matching over 8 bases. V shed 3 bases, J shed 3 bases, and the junction held 4 bases outside the gene matches. Per the germline V gene, CDR1 is SGHDT and CDR2 is YYEEEE. This CDR3 is built from 14 residues. DNA of the CDR3: TGTGCCAGCAGCTGGGGACAGGCGGACACTGAAGCTTTCTTT. This codes for CASSWGQADTEAFF.

V gene TRBV19 combines with J gene TRBJ1-3, with no clear D. The CDR3 has 13 residues. Germline V gene lookup returns CDR1 LNHDA and CDR2 SQIVND (reference sequence). The V end lost 6 bases, the J end lost 0 bases, and 6 bases lay between the germline ends. The CDR3 reads CASRAASGNTIYF. The CDR3 DNA follows: TGTGCCAGTAGAGCGGCCTCTGGAAACACCATATATTTT.

This sequence joins TRBV15 and TRBJ1-5; TRBD1 is a possible D gene (6 bases). CDR3 size: 17 residues. In germline, CDR1 is LNHNV, CDR2 YYDKDF (reference sequence). Trimming took 5 bases from V and 1 from J, leaving 18 bases between them. Here the CDR3 DNA reads TGTGCCACCAGCGAATCGACAGGCGGAACGAGCAATCAGCCCCAGCATTTT. Protein product: CATSESTGGTSNQPQHF.

V usage is TRBV27 and J usage is TRBJ2-3, with 7 bases identical to TRBD2. This CDR3 contains 16 residues. Germline V lookup: CDR1 MNHEY, CDR2 SMNVEV (reference sequence). Germline trimming cut 6 bases from V and 2 bases from J; bases unmatched to any gene: 11. The CDR3 loop reads CASSWGRGPPTDTQYF. DNA for the CDR3: TGTGCCAGCAGCTGGGGGAGGGGTCCTCCCACAGATACGCAGTATTTT.

V is TRBV6-5 and J is TRBJ1-3; possible D gene TRBD1, 6 bases. The germline V and J ends were trimmed by 5 bases and 3 bases, with 11 bases remaining between them. Germline V gene lookup returns CDR1 MNHEY and CDR2 SVGAGI. The CDR3 has 14 amino acids. The CDR3 spells CASSQGRSGNTIYF. The CDR3 DNA reads as TGTGCCAGCAGTCAGGGGCGGAGTGGAAACACCATATATTTT.

This sequence joins TRBV23-1 and TRBJ1-5; D unresolved. TRBV23-1 is noted as an ORF with a role that remains uncertain. This CDR3 region has 16 residues. Trimming took off 0 bases at V and 4 bases at J, with 13 bases between the two ends. CDR3 sequence (DNA): TGCGCCAGCAGTCAATCGCACCAGGCGAATAATCAGCCCCAGCATTTT. Residues: CASSQSHQANNQPQHF.

In the case of this clone: The junction departs from the called germline gene at one end, perhaps through a read error. V and J are TRBV7-7 and TRBJ2-5; D is unclear. The CDR3 totals 15 residues. Looked up from germline, CDR1 is SSHAT and CDR2 is FNYEAQ (reference sequence). The CDR3 coding sequence is TGTGCTAGCAGCTCCGGCCGGAGCTGGCAAGAGACCCAGTACTTC. Protein: CASSSGRSWQETQYF.

The chain carries TRBV15 and TRBJ2-5, with 10 bases matching TRBD1. Trimming took 1 base from V and 4 from J; bases not matched to a gene: 9. Germline CDR1 is LNHNV and CDR2 is YYDKDF (reference sequence). This CDR3 spans 17 amino acids. As DNA, the CDR3 is TGTGCCACCAGCAGAGGTAGACAGGGGGCGTTTGGAGAGACCCAGTACTTC. This gives the protein CATSRGRQGAFGETQYF.

In its sample, this clone was seen a few times. V and J are TRBV30 and TRBJ2-5, with no clear D. The better agreement between TRBJ2-7 and the DNA end casts doubt on the J call. The germline V gene has CDR1 GTSNPN and CDR2 SVGIG (reference sequence). The CDR3 has 12 residues. CDR3 bases: TGTGCCTGGAGCCCGGGTCCGAACGAGCAGTACTTC. Amino acids: CAWSPGPNEQYF.

The genes are TRBV7-9 and TRBJ2-2; TRBD2 is a possible D gene (5 bases). The ends were cut back, 4 bases at V and 7 bases at J, with 16 bases in the middle. The CDR3 sequence is 15 residues long. In germline, CDR1 is SEHNR, CDR2 FQNEAQ (reference sequence). The CDR3 bases are TGTGCCAGCAGCTCTCGGACTCCTGTGGGCGGGGAGCTGTTTTTT. It encodes CASSSRTPVGGELFF. Combining the CDR3 with reference TRBV7-9 and TRBJ2-2 gives the whole variable domain DTGVSQNPRHKITKRGQNVTFRCDPISEHNRLYWYRQTLGQGPEFLTYFQNEAQLEKSRLLSDRFSAERPKGSFSTLEIQRTEQGDSAMYLCASSSRTPVGGELFFGEGSRLTVL.

This clone occurred a few times. V is TRBV6-6 and J is TRBJ2-7; D perhaps matches TRBD1 (5 bases). Germline lookup yields CDR1 MNHNY and CDR2 SVGAGI (reference sequence). Between the trimmed V and J ends, which lost 6 bases and 0 bases, there was a span of 6 bases. The CDR3 contains 12 residues. The CDR3 DNA reads as TGTGCCAGCAGCGACAGCTCCTACGAGCAGTACTTC. Translation: CASSDSSYEQYF.

The rearrangement joins TRBV5-1 to TRBJ2-3, with 10 bases matching TRBD2. Germline assignment: CDR1 SGHRS and CDR2 YFSETQ. The CDR3 loop spans 17 amino acids. V trimming: 7 bases; J trimming: 6 bases; junction bases outside the gene matches: 17. CDR3 region: CASLGPVKRGGPDTQYF. The DNA of the CDR3 is TGCGCCAGCTTAGGGCCAGTGAAGCGGGGGGGCCCTGATACGCAGTATTTT.

The CDR3 coding sequence is TGTGCCAGCAGCGCCCCGGGACAGACTATTCTCGGGGAGCTGTTTTTT. This translates into CASSAPGQTILGELFF. The chain links TRBV11-2 to TRBJ2-2; TRBD1 matches at 7 bases. The CDR3 loop spans 16 amino acids. The J segment lost 7 bases and the V segment lost 5 bases, leaving 13 bases of the junction unmatched. Germline CDR1 SGHAT, CDR2 FQNNGV. Based on the CDR3 plus reference TRBV11-2 and TRBJ2-2, the full variable domain is EAGVAQSPRYKIIEKRQSVAFWCNPISGHATLYWYQQILGQGPKLLIQFQNNGVVDDSQLPKDRFSAERLKGVDSTLKIQPAKLEDSAVYLCASSAPGQTILGELFFGEGSRLTVL.

This clone was seen a few times. The chain couples TRBV2 to TRBJ1-6; maybe TRBD1 (5 bases). Germline CDR1 and CDR2: SNHLY and FYNNEI. CDR3 size: 15 residues. Trimming left V 8 bases short and J 8 bases short, with 19 bases between. The CDR3 loop reads CASLMTDGSYSPLHF. CDR3 sequence (DNA): TGTGCCAGCTTGATGACAGACGGATCCTATTCACCCCTCCACTTT.

The V gene is TRBV2, the J gene TRBJ2-1; 11 nucleotides line up with TRBD2. CDR1 is SNHLY and CDR2 is FYNNEI in the germline V gene. The CDR3 runs 18 residues. The V gene end was trimmed by 3 bases and the J gene end by 8 bases; junction bases not matched to a gene: 15. The CDR3 DNA follows: TGTGCCAGCAGTGACTTACTAGCGGGGGACCCAAATAACGATGAGCAGTTCTTC. As protein: CASSDLLAGDPNNDEQFF.

This rearrangement joins TRBV7-2 to TRBJ2-1; 9 positions match TRBD2. Germline V CDR1 and CDR2: SGHTA, FQGNSA. Trimming cost V 1 base and J 4 bases; bases outside gene matches: 5. This CDR3 spans 16 amino acids. CDR3 residues: CASSLDAGGSYNEQFF. DNA of the CDR3: TGTGCCAGCAGCTTAGATGCGGGGGGGAGTTACAATGAGCAGTTCTTC.

This chain links TRBV9 with TRBJ2-2; the D is unclear. The V gene lost 4 bases and the J gene lost 6 bases, with 7 bases spanning the gap. The germline V gene has CDR1 SGDLS and CDR2 YYNGEE. CDR3 length: 12 amino acids. This CDR3 is CASSIKSGELFF. CDR3 coding DNA: TGTGCCAGCAGCATAAAATCCGGGGAGCTGTTTTTT.

The rearrangement links TRBV5-6 to TRBJ1-2; tentative D call: TRBD1 (6 bases). Deletions cut 0 bases from V and 7 bases from J, with 13 bases between. The germline V gene encodes CDR1 SGHDT and CDR2 YYEEEE. The CDR3 is 14 amino acids. The CDR3 sequence: CASSLVSGDRGYTF. CDR3 sequence (DNA): TGTGCCAGCAGCTTGGTATCAGGGGACCGTGGCTACACCTTC.

This chain connects TRBV25-1 to TRBJ2-2, with D possibly matching TRBD1 (5 bases). The V end lost 8 bases, the J end lost 0 bases, and 7 bases lay between the germline ends. The CDR3 loop spans 13 amino acids. Germline V gives CDR1 MGHDK, CDR2 SYGVNS. The CDR3 spells CASEQANTGELFF. The CDR3 DNA is TGTGCCAGCGAACAGGCGAACACCGGGGAGCTGTTTTTT.

The chain combines TRBV4-2 with TRBJ1-2; TRBD1 agrees at 9 bases. Germline V gives CDR1 LGHNA, CDR2 YNFKEQ. The CDR3 runs to 15 residues. With 3 bases clipped from V and 5 bases from J, the junction kept 7 bases outside the gene matches. In DNA form, the CDR3 reads TGTGCCAGCAGCCAGGAAGGGACAGGGAGGTATGGCTACACCTTC. Amino acids: CASSQEGTGRYGYTF.

In its sample, this clone was seen a few times. J is TRBJ1-5 and V is TRBV15, with D perhaps matching TRBD1 (6 bases). The CDR3 is 13 amino acids. Germline-derived CDR1 and CDR2 are LNHNV and YYDKDF (reference sequence). Trimming removed 5 bases at V and 10 bases at J, with 15 bases between. The CDR3 spells CATSVGQSGPQHF. DNA for the CDR3: TGTGCCACCAGCGTCGGACAGAGCGGTCCCCAGCATTTT.